The entry that follows covers one TCR beta chain sequence. This record comes from a study of cytomegalovirus exposure and HLA in healthy donors. The PCR had 60 Vbeta and 13 Jbeta primers. TCRdb keeps only in-frame clones here, not all; method: immunoSEQ multiplex PCR. The sample totals 100,000 to 150,000 clones. Input material: PBMCs. This TCR came from a man between 25 and 39 years old in good health and CMV-seronegative.

CDR3 sequence: CASSLSTGNTGELFF. The CDR3 DNA reads as TGCGCCAGCAGCTTGAGTACAGGAAACACCGGGGAGCTGTTTTTT. This sequence joins TRBV5-1 and TRBJ2-2, with a possible D match to TRBD1 (5 bases). The CDR3 is 15 residues long. Trimming removed 1 base at V and 2 bases at J, with 9 bases between. CDR1 is SGHRS and CDR2 is YFSETQ in the germline V gene.